The T cell receptor (beta chain) described here comes from a study of CXCR3-negative and CXCR3-positive naive CD8 T cells. A word on this clonotype: Its specificity is not known.

Every CD8+ subset sample held approximately 320,000 flow-sorted cells, done in triplicate. CDR3 length: 12 amino acids. CDR1 is KGHDR and CDR2 is SFDVKD in the germline V gene. Study outcomes and limitations: Whereas memory cells differed, naive CXCR3-negative and CXCR3-positive cells shared similar TRBV-TRBJ usage. Comparably high diversity was seen in both naive subsets, and much lower diversity in memory CD8+ cells.

5' RACE that incorporated UMI labels was used to prepare the TRB cDNA libraries. TCRdb re-called the 5' RACE reads and shows each CDR3 protein once, DNA omitted. This repertoire includes about 130,000 distinct CDR3 sequences. The chain is built from TRBV24-1 and TRBJ2-1; absent DNA, TCRdb's TRBD1 call cannot be checked. The TCR originated in a human donor in good health. Some clones in this sample may be carry-over from other donors' samples. The sample comprised naive CXCR3- CD8+ T cells from blood. Subset indicated: CD45RO-CCR7+CD27+CD95- naive CD8+ T cells lacking CXCR3 (TNR3-). CDR3 amino acids: CATSDPAGTAVF.